This TCR beta chain was identified during a study of identical twins (dated by TCRdb to 2016 to 2018). Background on the whole study: To test whether fetal clonotypes persist, the study used deep sequencing on TCR alpha and beta repertoires from monozygotic twins, unrelated adults of various ages, and cord blood. To rule out contamination, replicate twin experiments were performed at different times with different library preparation protocols.

The library was built by means of 5' RACE. Sequencing was carried out with an Illumina HiSeq 2000. A universal primer binding site was introduced by template switching, and a unique molecular identifier was present in the final cDNA, enabling accurate counting of TCR cDNA molecules. Specific primers in the conserved constant-segment region were used to synthesize first-strand cDNA for TCR alpha and beta chains. To control for contamination, every cDNA library carried two barcodes: a SMART-Mk sample barcode plus Illumina barcodes. Two successive PCR steps introduced TruSeq adapter sequences along with Illumina sample barcodes. TCR alpha and beta cDNA libraries were sequenced on the Illumina HiSeq platform with custom primers. As for the original processing: Raw reads were processed with MiGEC to extract unique molecular identifiers, and MiXCR was used to determine CDR3 positions. Recombination models were inferred per individual with the repgenHMM and IGoR tools using an EM algorithm. Shared clonotype analysis was performed with the tcR package in R, normalizing sharing by the product of cloneset sizes. To study raw recombination without the effects of thymic and clonal selection, out-of-frame nonproductive sequences were analyzed. The public reads were reprocessed in TCRdb via fastp at Q25 and MiXCR, keeping in-frame beta chains. Merged by CDR3 protein, the rows form single entries marked with the most common genes and DNA. In this record, the V and J calls reflect TCRdb's handling and not the investigators' own analysis. This sample holds around 530,000 distinct CDR3 sequences; roughly 15% were observed only once. The biggest ten clones account for less than 0.5% of the sample.

On the study overall, not on this receptor specifically: Because the same donors could not be followed over many years, the conclusions relied on cross-sectional statistical analysis. Invariant T cells such as MAIT and iNKT could partly confound zero-insertion analyses, although diverse VJ usage argued against such confounding for most clonotypes. Fewer insertions were carried by abundant cord blood beta clonotypes, a similar but weaker trend appeared in young adult naive repertoires, and no such trend appeared in memory repertoires. Compared with coincidental sharing between unrelated individuals, out-of-frame TCR alpha sequences shared between twins had an excess of sequences with low generation probability. Out-of-frame TCR alpha sharing in monozygotic twins was systematically underestimated by recombination models, whereas sharing between unrelated individuals was in agreement with the recombination models. A weaker excess of twin sharing was found in beta out-of-frame sequences because the signal-to-noise ratio was lowered by fewer shared sequences.

Every donor was a healthy Caucasian. Three pairs of female monozygotic twins, all aged roughly 18 to 30 years, made up the twin cohort. CD4+ and CD8+ T cell populations were isolated with positive isolation kits from Invitrogen. Trimming at the junction amounts to 2 bases on V and 5 bases on J, and the germline ends lie 12 bases apart. Taken from cysteine to phenylalanine, the CDR3 has 14 residues. The read is trimmed to its CDR3 DNA, 42 bases read in frame from base 1. The germline V gene yields SGHVS for CDR1 and FNYEAQ for CDR2. Points on this clonotype: This receptor's antigen is unknown. Nothing much larger sits one base from this clone, and base qualities are not available.

The same sample was also used in a study of yellow fever vaccine responses in identical twins. As the second paper documents: The T cell response to vaccination in identical twins was reported by the authors to appear partly convergent and partly personalized. In the study, vaccine-responding T cell clones were precisely tracked in identical twins.

The sequence is built from TRBV7-6 and TRBJ2-5; the D segment cannot be called with confidence. Sequencing was done on a sample of CD4+ T cells sorted from blood. The TCR sequence derives from a woman aged 18-29 years in good health. The nucleotide sequence is given as TGTGCCAGCAGCTTACTGGGAAGGCCTGAGACCCAGTACTTC. Its amino acids are CASSLLGRPETQYF.